A single T cell receptor beta chain is shown here with its context. The antigen is undetermined. This sample was taken from a study of T cells in localized non-small cell lung cancer. Germline values: CDR1 SGDLS, CDR2 YYNGEE. The length of the CDR3 is 15 residues. Trimming left V 0 bases short and J 4 bases short, with 10 bases between. Whole-study results and caveats: There was higher T cell clonality in uninvolved adjacent lung than in tumor, and it was highest there.

Repertoires were generated with immunoSEQ multiplex PCR, while TCRdb's copy carries only in-frame clones and drops some. The sample lists tens of thousands of clones; about 87% were seen once. This specimen was peripheral blood, taken before any cancer treatment. The V gene is TRBV9, the J gene TRBJ2-2; D gene uncertain. This clonotype was sampled from a woman aged 40 to 75 with stage I lung adenocarcinoma. The CDR3 coding sequence is TGTGCCAGCAGCGTAGGGTTAGTTTCCACCGGGGAGCTGTTTTTT. This sequence encodes CASSVGLVSTGELFF.